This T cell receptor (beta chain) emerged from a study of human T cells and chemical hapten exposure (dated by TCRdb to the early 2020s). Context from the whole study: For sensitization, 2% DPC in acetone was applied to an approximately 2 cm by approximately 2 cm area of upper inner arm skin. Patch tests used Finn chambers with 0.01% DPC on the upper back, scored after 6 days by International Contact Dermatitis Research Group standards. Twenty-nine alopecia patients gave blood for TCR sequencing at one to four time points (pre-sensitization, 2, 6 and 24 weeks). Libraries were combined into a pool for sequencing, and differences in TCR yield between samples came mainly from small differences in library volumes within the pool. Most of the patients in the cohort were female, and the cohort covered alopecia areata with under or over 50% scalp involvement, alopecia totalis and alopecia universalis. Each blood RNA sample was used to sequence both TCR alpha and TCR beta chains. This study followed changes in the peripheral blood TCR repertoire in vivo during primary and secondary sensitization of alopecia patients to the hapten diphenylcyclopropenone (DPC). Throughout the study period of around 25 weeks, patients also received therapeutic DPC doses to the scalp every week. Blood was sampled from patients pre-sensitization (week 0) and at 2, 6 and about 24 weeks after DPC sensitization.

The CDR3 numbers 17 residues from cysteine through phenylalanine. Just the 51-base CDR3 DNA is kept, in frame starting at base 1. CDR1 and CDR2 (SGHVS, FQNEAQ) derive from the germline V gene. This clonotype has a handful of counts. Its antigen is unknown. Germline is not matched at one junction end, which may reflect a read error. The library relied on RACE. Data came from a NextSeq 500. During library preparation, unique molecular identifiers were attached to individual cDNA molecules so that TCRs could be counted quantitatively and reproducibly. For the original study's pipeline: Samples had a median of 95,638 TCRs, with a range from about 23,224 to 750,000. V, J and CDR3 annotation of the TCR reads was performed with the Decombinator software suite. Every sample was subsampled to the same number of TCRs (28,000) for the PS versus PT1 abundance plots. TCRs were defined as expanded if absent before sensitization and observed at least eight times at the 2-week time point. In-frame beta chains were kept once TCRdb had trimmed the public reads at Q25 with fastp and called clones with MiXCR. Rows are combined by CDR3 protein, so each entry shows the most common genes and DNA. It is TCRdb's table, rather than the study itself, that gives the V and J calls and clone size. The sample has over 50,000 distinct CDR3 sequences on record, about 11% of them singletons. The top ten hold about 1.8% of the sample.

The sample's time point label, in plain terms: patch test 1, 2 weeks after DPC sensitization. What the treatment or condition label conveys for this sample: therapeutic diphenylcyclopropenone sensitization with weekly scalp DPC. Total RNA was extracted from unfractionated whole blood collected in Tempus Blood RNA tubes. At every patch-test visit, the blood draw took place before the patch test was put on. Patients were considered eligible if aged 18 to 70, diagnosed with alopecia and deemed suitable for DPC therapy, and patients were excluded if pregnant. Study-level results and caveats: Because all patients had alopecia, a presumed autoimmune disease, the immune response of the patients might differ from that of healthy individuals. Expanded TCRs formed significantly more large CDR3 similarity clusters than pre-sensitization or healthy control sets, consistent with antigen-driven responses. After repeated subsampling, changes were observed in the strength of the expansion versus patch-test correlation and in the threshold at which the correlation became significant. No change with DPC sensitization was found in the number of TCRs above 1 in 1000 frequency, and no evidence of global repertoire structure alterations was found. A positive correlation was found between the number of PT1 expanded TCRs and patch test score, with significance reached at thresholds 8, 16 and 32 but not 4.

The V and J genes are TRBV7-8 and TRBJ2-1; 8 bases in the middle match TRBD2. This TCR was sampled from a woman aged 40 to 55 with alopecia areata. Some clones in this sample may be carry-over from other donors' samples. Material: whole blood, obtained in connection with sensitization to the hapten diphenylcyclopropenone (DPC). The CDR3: CVSSPTSGPSSYNEQFF. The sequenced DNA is TGTGTCAGCAGCCCTACTAGCGGCCCCAGCTCCTACAATGAGCAGTTCTTC.